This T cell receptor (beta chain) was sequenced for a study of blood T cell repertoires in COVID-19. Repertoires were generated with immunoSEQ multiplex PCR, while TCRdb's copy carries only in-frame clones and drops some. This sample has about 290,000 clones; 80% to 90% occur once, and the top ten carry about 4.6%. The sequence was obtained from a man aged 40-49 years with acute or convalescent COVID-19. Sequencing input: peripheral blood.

The chain's CDR3 is CASSPTGYSYEQYF. As DNA, the CDR3 is TGCGCCAGCAGCCCGACCGGGTACTCCTACGAGCAGTACTTC. The chain joins TRBV5-1 to TRBJ2-7; D gene unclear. V lost 4 bases and J lost 0, with 11 bases in between. Germline V gives CDR1 SGHRS, CDR2 YFSETQ. This CDR3 contains 14 residues.